These T cell receptor beta chains were read from a single sample in a study of T-cell reconstitution after alpha-beta-depleted transplantation in children. TCRdb re-derived calls from the PCR reads in MiXCR, one entry per CDR3 protein. Of around 240,000 distinct CDR3 sequences in the sample, around 9.7% were seen once. The material was PBMCs from the stem cell graft donor, obtained from the stem cell graft. These receptors all stem from a human donor who donated a stem cell graft to a child with SCID. Both conserved end residues are part of each CDR3. Fields, in order: J gene, D gene, clone size, CDR3 length, V gene, CDR3 DNA, CDR3 protein. The D gene is left open where the match is weak. Clone size is shown for a subset of rows, as once, few, many or a class of expanded clone.

j_gene: TRBJ1-2; d_gene: TRBD1; abundance: few; len: 17; v_gene: TRBV6-5; CDR3nt: TGTGCCAGCAGTTCACGGGACAGGGGGCCAGCTAACTATGGCTACACCTTC; CDR3aa: CASSSRDRGPANYGYTF
j_gene: TRBJ2-7; d_gene: TRBD1; abundance: many; len: 15; v_gene: TRBV4-1; CDR3nt: TGCGCCAGCAGCCGGGTAGCAGGGGGCACCTACGAGCAGTACTTC; CDR3aa: CASSRVAGGTYEQYF
j_gene: TRBJ2-1; d_gene: TRBD2; abundance: many; len: 14; v_gene: TRBV10-2; CDR3nt: TGCGCCAGCGGGACTAGCGGGGGGGTAGATGAGCAGTTCTTC; CDR3aa: CASGTSGGVDEQFF
j_gene: TRBJ2-2; d_gene: NA; abundance: many; len: 18; v_gene: TRBV4-3; CDR3nt: TGCGCCAGCAGCCAAGCACTGCTGCTAGGCGTTGGCACCGGGGAGCTGTTTTTT; CDR3aa: CASSQALLLGVGTGELFF
j_gene: TRBJ2-7; d_gene: NA; abundance: many; len: 15; v_gene: TRBV6-5; CDR3nt: TGTGCCAGCAGTTACTCGAATCCAGCCTCCTACGAGCAGTACTTC; CDR3aa: CASSYSNPASYEQYF
j_gene: TRBJ2-7; d_gene: NA; abundance: NA; len: 11; v_gene: TRBV20-1; CDR3nt: TGCAGTGCTCAAGGGCTCCTGGAGCAGTACTTC; CDR3aa: CSAQGLLEQYF
j_gene: TRBJ1-1; d_gene: NA; abundance: many; len: 15; v_gene: TRBV5-6; CDR3nt: TGTGCCAGCAGCTTAGTTGGGGTACGTGGCACTGAAGCTTTCTTT; CDR3aa: CASSLVGVRGTEAFF
j_gene: TRBJ2-2; d_gene: NA; abundance: many; len: 14; v_gene: TRBV14; CDR3nt: TGTGCCAGCAGCCAAGGAAGGGGGTACGGGGAGCTGTTTTTT; CDR3aa: CASSQGRGYGELFF
j_gene: TRBJ2-1; d_gene: NA; abundance: many; len: 15; v_gene: TRBV25-1; CDR3nt: TGTGCCAGCAGTACGCAGGGCCCGTCCTACAATGAGCAGTTCTTC; CDR3aa: CASSTQGPSYNEQFF
j_gene: TRBJ1-6; d_gene: NA; abundance: many; len: 17; v_gene: TRBV27; CDR3nt: TGTGCCAGCAGTTTCGGGCCCAGACCACGTTATAATTCACCCCTCCACTTT; CDR3aa: CASSFGPRPRYNSPLHF
j_gene: TRBJ1-3; d_gene: NA; abundance: NA; len: 14; v_gene: TRBV12-3/TRBV12-4; CDR3nt: TGTGCCAGCAGGCTGATCTCATCTGGAAACACCATATATTTT; CDR3aa: CASRLISSGNTIYF
j_gene: TRBJ2-7; d_gene: NA; abundance: many; len: 17; v_gene: TRBV5-1; CDR3nt: TGCGCCAGCAGGCCGGGGACAGGTCAAGCGGGGGACTACGAGCAGTACTTC; CDR3aa: CASRPGTGQAGDYEQYF
j_gene: TRBJ2-3; d_gene: NA; abundance: many; len: 15; v_gene: TRBV12-3/TRBV12-4; CDR3nt: TGTGCCAGCAGTTCTGGCGGAGCTAGCACAGATACGCAGTATTTT; CDR3aa: CASSSGGASTDTQYF
j_gene: TRBJ1-6; d_gene: NA; abundance: many; len: 15; v_gene: TRBV19; CDR3nt: TGTGCCAGTAGACGCACTGGACTCGGGGGATCACCCCTCCACTTT; CDR3aa: CASRRTGLGGSPLHF
j_gene: TRBJ2-3; d_gene: NA; abundance: NA; len: 14; v_gene: TRBV10-1; CDR3nt: TGCGCCAGCAGTGAATCCCGACCCGGCAATATGCAGTATTTT; CDR3aa: CASSESRPGNMQYF
j_gene: TRBJ1-2; d_gene: TRBD1; abundance: many; len: 15; v_gene: TRBV20-1; CDR3nt: TGCAGTGCTAGAGATCCCTTGGACAGGGAGCGTGGCTACACCTTC; CDR3aa: CSARDPLDRERGYTF
j_gene: TRBJ2-1; d_gene: TRBD2; abundance: many; len: 14; v_gene: TRBV20-1; CDR3nt: TGCAGTGCCGCGGGGGGGCGAGCGAGAAATGAGCAGTTCTTC; CDR3aa: CSAAGGRARNEQFF
j_gene: TRBJ2-7; d_gene: TRBD1; abundance: medium-sized; len: 15; v_gene: TRBV5-1; CDR3nt: TGCGCCAGCAGCTCAGGACAGGGTGTGACCTACGAGCAGTACTTC; CDR3aa: CASSSGQGVTYEQYF
j_gene: TRBJ2-1; d_gene: TRBD2; abundance: many; len: 16; v_gene: TRBV7-6; CDR3nt: TGTGCCAGCAGCTTAGCTGGGAGCGGGGGATACAATGAGCAGTTCTTC; CDR3aa: CASSLAGSGGYNEQFF
j_gene: TRBJ2-5; d_gene: NA; abundance: many; len: 14; v_gene: TRBV25-1; CDR3nt: TGTGCCAGCAGTGATGGGGGAAACCAAGAGACCCAGTACTTC; CDR3aa: CASSDGGNQETQYF
j_gene: TRBJ1-2; d_gene: NA; abundance: many; len: 14; v_gene: TRBV20-1; CDR3nt: TGCAGTGCTACGAGCCGAGGCGTATCGGATGGCTACACCTTC; CDR3aa: CSATSRGVSDGYTF
j_gene: TRBJ2-7; d_gene: NA; abundance: many; len: 14; v_gene: TRBV9; CDR3nt: TGTGCCAGCAGCGTTAGCGTCCCTTCCTACGAGCAGTACTTC; CDR3aa: CASSVSVPSYEQYF
j_gene: TRBJ1-5; d_gene: NA; abundance: many; len: 15; v_gene: TRBV12-3/TRBV12-4; CDR3nt: TGTGCCAGCAGTACGAGACAGCACGGGGGTCAGCCCCAGCATTTT; CDR3aa: CASSTRQHGGQPQHF
j_gene: TRBJ1-1; d_gene: TRBD1; abundance: many; len: 16; v_gene: TRBV5-1; CDR3nt: TGCGCCAGCAGCATAGGACAGGGGGTGGCGAACACTGAAGCTTTCTTT; CDR3aa: CASSIGQGVANTEAFF
j_gene: TRBJ2-3; d_gene: NA; abundance: many; len: 18; v_gene: TRBV3-1; CDR3nt: TGTGCCAGCAGCCAACAGAGGACTTGGGGGCGAGGCACAGATACGCAGTATTTT; CDR3aa: CASSQQRTWGRGTDTQYF
j_gene: TRBJ1-5; d_gene: NA; abundance: many; len: 15; v_gene: TRBV6-1; CDR3nt: TGTGCCAGCAGTGCCCTGACCCTTAGCAATCAGCCCCAGCATTTT; CDR3aa: CASSALTLSNQPQHF